This TCR beta chain originates from a study of Graves' ophthalmopathy and Graves' hyperthyroidism. Amplification from RNA transcripts yielded the TCR beta CDR3 regions. The library came from an HTBI-primed first-round RT-PCR and a second-round multiplex PCR. Using its own MiXCR run on the multiplex PCR reads, TCRdb lists one record per CDR3 protein. This table has about 1.2 million distinct CDR3 sequences, about two fifths appearing once. CDR3 length: 15 amino acids. Between the trimmed V and J ends, which lost 6 bases and 1 base, there was a span of 15 bases. CDR1 is SNHLY, CDR2 FYNNEI, per germline. Regarding this clonotype: Possible read error: a much larger clone is one base away.

This clonotype originated in an adult man with Graves' hyperthyroidism. The rearrangement uses TRBV2 and TRBJ1-1; D is uncertain. Sequencing input: peripheral blood or thyroid tissue (not recorded which). The CDR3 loop is CASSSLGLRNTEAFF. In DNA form, the CDR3 reads TGTGCCAGCAGCTCGTTAGGGCTACGGAACACTGAAGCTTTCTTT.